This T cell receptor beta chain is drawn from a study of blood T cell repertoires in COVID-19 (dated by TCRdb to the early 2020s). Broadly, across the study: Samples covering the acute and convalescent phases of COVID-19 were provided by collaborators in the United States, Italy and Spain. The sample metadata nearly always contained a de-identified subject ID, COVID-19 status, age in years and sex. The samples were drawn from two sources: the first 160 participants of the ongoing ImmuneRACE study, and 1,200 or so subjects contributed by 6 global collaborators. The repertoires were made available in a free public database intended to serve as a resource for research on the immune response to SARS-CoV-2. Deeply sampled blood TCRbeta repertoires from subjects exposed to, actively infected with, or recovered from COVID-19 were included in the dataset. The prospective study material was composed of cDNA or gDNA derived from T cells, B-cell-depleted T cells, or PBMCs. Where available, HLA class I and class II types were obtained from metadata supplied by the sample provider rather than from assay-based typing. Summary of the overall study and its limitations: The quantity of clinical and demographic metadata differed by source and by participant and was supplied without curation.

TCRbeta CDR3 regions were amplified from genomic DNA by means of the immunoSEQ Assay, a bias-controlled multiplex PCR. Turning to the authors' computational methods: Nucleated cell counts per sample were estimated from amplification of reference gene primers within the assay. Sequence reads were collapsed and filtered to measure the absolute abundance of every unique TCRbeta CDR3 rearrangement. Productive Simpson clonality was computed per sample as the square root of Simpson's diversity index over productive rearrangements. TCRdb took over this immuneACCESS table, retaining in-frame rearrangements with V and J assigned. Such tables are incomplete; in checked studies, under half of the missing clones stem from an unresolved V gene, and the remainder is unexplained. The DNA gave D and trimming, while V, J and clone size come from that table. Present in this sample are approximately 74,000 clones, 84% of which were seen just once. Around 35% of the sample is taken by the ten largest.

The germline V gene sets CDR1 to SGHTA and CDR2 to FQGNSA. V lost 1 base and J lost 7 bases, and the count of bases not matched to a germline gene is 7. Its CDR3 holds 15 amino acids, cysteine through phenylalanine. The only DNA kept is the CDR3, 45 bases in frame from the first base. Each collaborating institution followed its own protocols to collect whole blood in K2EDTA tubes. For TCRbeta analysis, collaborators shipped samples in one of three forms: frozen whole blood, isolated PBMCs, or DNA extracted from either of those sample types. As for this clone: No cognate antigen has been identified for it. No base qualities exist here, and no much larger clone lies one base off it.

The TCR comes from a man in his 70s with acute or convalescent COVID-19. The V gene is TRBV7-2 and the J gene is TRBJ1-2, and TRBD1 matches 9 of the central bases. The sequenced material came from peripheral blood. The CDR3 in this case is CASSLVGTGGSGYTF. The DNA sequence is as follows: TGTGCCAGCAGCTTAGTCGGAACAGGGGGCAGTGGCTACACCTTC.